What follows is one TCR beta chain and its context. The source of the sample is a study of blood T cell repertoires in COVID-19. Study details: Sample material is recorded as cDNA or gDNA derived from T cells, B-cell-depleted T cells, or PBMCs.

Per the original data handling: From reference gene primer amplification, estimates of nucleated cell counts were derived. Assay used: immunoSEQ multiplex PCR; TCRdb lists only in-frame clones, some missing. V and J calls and clone size follow that table, whereas D and trimming were derived from the DNA. This table holds about 210,000 clones, roughly 81% found once. This CDR3 comprises 11 residues. Germline V CDR1 and CDR2: DFQATT, SNEGSKA (reference sequence). This clonotype originated in a woman between 50 and 59 years old with active or convalescent COVID-19. Specimen: peripheral blood. V gene TRBV20-1 combines with J gene TRBJ1-3; D is undetermined. The CDR3 reads CTVPWGNTIYF. DNA for the CDR3: TGCACAGTACCCTGGGGAAACACCATATATTTT.